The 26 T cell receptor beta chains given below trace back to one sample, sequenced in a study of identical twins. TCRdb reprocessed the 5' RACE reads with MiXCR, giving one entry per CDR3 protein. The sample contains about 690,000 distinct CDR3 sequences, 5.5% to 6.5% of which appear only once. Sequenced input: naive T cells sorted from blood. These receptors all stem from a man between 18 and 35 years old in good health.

The CDR3 loop is CASSSPRGEQFF. The CDR3 DNA sequence: TGTGCCAGCAGTTCCCCCCGGGGTGAGCAGTTCTTC. The V and J genes are TRBV6-2 or TRBV6-3 and TRBJ2-1; TRBD2 might be the D (5 bases). Trimming removed 4 bases at V and 9 bases at J, with 10 bases between. This CDR3 is built from 12 residues. Germline-derived CDR1 and CDR2 are MNHEY and SVGEGT.

The CDR3 nucleotides are TGTGCCACCGGGGCCCATTTTGGGACTAGCGGAAGCTCCTACAATGAGCAGTTCTTC. As protein: CATGAHFGTSGSSYNEQFF. The gene calls are TRBV24-1 and TRBJ2-1, with 11 bases lining up with TRBD2. The germline CDR1 and CDR2 sequences are KGHDR and SFDVKD. V shed 9 bases, J shed 0 bases, and the junction held 15 bases outside the gene matches. The CDR3 totals 19 residues.

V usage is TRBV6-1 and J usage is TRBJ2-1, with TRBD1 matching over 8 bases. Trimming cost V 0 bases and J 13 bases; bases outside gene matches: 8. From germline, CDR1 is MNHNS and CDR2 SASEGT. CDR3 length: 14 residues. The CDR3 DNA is TGTGCCAGCAGTGAAGCAACAGGGGGACGTTATCAGTTCTTC. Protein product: CASSEATGGRYQFF.

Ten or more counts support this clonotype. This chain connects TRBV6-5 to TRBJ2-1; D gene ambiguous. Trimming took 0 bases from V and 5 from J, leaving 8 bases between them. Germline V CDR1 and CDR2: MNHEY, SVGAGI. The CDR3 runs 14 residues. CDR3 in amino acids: CASSYSPADNEQFF. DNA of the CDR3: TGTGCCAGCAGTTACTCCCCGGCGGACAATGAGCAGTTCTTC.

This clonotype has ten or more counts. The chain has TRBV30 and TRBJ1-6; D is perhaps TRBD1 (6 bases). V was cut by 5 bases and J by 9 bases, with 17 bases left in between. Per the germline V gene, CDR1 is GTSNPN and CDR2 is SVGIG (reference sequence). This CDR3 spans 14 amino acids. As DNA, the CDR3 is TGTGCCTGGTGGGGGCCAGGGAAAGTTTCACCCCTCCACTTT. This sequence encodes CAWWGPGKVSPLHF.

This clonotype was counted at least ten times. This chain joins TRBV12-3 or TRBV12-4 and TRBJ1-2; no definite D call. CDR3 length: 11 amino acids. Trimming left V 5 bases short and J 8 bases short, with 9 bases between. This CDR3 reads CASSATIGYTF. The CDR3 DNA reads TGTGCCAGCAGTGCGACGATAGGCTACACCTTC.

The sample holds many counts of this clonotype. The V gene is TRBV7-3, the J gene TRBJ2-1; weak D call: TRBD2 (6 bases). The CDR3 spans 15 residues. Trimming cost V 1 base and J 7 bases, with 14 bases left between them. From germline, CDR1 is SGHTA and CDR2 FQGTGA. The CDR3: CASSLNRDGRNEQFF. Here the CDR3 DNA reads TGTGCCAGCAGCTTAAACCGGGATGGGAGGAATGAGCAGTTCTTC.

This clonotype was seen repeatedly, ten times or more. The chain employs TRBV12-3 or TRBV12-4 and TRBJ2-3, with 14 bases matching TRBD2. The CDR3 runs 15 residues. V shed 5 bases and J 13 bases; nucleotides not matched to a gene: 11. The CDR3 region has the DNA TGTGCCAGCAGTGGGACTAGCGGGAGTCGGGGTGTGGAGTATTTT. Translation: CASSGTSGSRGVEYF.

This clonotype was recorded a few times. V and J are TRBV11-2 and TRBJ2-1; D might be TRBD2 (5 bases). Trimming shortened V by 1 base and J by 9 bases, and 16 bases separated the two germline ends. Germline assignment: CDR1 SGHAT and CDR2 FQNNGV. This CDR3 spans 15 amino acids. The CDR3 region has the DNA TGTGCCAGCAGCTTAGTCTCGGCTAGCCGGGGTGAGCAGTTCTTC. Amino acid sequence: CASSLVSASRGEQFF.

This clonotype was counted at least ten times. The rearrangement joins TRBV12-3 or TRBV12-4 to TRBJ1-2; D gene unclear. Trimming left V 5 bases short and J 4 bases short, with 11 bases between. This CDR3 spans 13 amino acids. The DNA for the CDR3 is TGTGCCAGCAGTACCCTAGCCTCCTATGGCTACACCTTC. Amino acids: CASSTLASYGYTF.

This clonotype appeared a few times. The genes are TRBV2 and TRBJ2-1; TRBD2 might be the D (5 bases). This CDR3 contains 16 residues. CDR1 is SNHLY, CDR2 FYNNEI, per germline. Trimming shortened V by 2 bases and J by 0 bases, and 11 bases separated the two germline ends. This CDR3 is CASSEWTGSSYNEQFF. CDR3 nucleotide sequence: TGTGCCAGCAGTGAATGGACTGGAAGCTCCTACAATGAGCAGTTCTTC.

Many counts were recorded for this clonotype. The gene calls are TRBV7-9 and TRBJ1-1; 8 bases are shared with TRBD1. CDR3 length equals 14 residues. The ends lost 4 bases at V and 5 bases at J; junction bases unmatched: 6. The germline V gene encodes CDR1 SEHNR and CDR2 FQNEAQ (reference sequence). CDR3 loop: CASSSGQGETEAFF. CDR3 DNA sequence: TGTGCCAGCAGCTCCGGACAGGGAGAAACTGAAGCTTTCTTT.

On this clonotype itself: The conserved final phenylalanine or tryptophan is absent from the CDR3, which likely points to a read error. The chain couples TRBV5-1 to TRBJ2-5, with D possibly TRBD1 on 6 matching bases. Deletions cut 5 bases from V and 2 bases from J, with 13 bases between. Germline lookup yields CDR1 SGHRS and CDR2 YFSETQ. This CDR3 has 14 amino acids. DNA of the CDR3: TGCGCCAGCAGTAACGGACAGTCGCAAGAGACCCAGTACTCC. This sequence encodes CASSNGQSQETQYS.

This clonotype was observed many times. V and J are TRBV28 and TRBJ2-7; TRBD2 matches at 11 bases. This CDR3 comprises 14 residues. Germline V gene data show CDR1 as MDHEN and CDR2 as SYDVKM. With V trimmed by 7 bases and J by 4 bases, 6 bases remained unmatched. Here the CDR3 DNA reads TGTGCCAGCACCGAGACTAGCGGGACTTACGAGCAGTACTTC. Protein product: CASTETSGTYEQYF.

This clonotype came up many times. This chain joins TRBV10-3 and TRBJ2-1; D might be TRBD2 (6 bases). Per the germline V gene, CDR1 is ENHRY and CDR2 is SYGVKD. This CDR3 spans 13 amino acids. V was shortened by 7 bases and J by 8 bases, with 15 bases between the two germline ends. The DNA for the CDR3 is TGTGCCATCACCAGGGACTTAGCCGATGAGCAGTTCTTC. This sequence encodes CAITRDLADEQFF.

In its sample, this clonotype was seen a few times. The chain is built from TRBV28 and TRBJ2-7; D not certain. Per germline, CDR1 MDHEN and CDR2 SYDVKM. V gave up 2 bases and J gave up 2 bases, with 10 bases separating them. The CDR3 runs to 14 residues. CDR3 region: CASSLKGMTYEQYF. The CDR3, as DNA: TGTGCCAGCAGTTTAAAAGGGATGACCTACGAGCAGTACTTC.

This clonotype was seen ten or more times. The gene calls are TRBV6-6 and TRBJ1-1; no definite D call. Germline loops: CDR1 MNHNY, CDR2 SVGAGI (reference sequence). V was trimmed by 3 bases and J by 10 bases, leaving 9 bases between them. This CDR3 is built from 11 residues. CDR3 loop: CASSYSQGAFF. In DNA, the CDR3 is TGTGCCAGCAGTTATTCGCAAGGAGCTTTCTTT.

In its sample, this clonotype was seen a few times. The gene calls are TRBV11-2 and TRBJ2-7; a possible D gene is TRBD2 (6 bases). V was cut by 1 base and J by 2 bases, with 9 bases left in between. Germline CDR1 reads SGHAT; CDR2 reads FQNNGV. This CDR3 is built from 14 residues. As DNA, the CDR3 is TGTGCCAGCAGCTTAGCCCAGCGGGCCTACGAGCAGTACTTC. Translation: CASSLAQRAYEQYF.

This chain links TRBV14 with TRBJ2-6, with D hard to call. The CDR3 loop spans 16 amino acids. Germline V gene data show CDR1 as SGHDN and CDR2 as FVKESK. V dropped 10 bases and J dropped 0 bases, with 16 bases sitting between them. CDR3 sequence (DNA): TGTGCCATCAGAGGCAGTGTGAGCTCTGGGGCCAACGTCCTGACTTTC. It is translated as CAIRGSVSSGANVLTF.

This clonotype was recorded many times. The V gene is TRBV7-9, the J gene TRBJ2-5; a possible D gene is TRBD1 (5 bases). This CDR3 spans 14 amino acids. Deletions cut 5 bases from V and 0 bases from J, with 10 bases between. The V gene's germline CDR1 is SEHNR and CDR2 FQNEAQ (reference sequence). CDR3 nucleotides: TGTGCCAGCAGCAAACAGGAGTACCAAGAGACCCAGTACTTC. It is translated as CASSKQEYQETQYF.

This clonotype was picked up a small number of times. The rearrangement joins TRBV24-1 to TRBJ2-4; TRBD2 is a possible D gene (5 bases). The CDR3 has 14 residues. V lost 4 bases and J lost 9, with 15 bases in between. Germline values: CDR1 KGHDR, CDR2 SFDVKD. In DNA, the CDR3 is TGTGCCACCAGTGACCCCGGGCGAGGAGGCATTCAGTACTTC. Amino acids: CATSDPGRGGIQYF.

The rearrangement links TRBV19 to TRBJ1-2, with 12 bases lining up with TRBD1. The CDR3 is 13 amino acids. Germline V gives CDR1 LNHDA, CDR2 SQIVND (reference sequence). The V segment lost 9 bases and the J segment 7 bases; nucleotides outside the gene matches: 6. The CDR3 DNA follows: TGTGCCAGCGACGGGACAGGGGGCCGTGGCTACACCTTC. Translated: CASDGTGGRGYTF.

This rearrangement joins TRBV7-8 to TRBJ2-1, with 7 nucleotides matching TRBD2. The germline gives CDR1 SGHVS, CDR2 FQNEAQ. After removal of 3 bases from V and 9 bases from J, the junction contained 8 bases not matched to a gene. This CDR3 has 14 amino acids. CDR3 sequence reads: CASSLIAGGAEQFF. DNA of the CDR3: TGTGCCAGCAGCTTGATAGCGGGTGGGGCTGAGCAGTTCTTC.

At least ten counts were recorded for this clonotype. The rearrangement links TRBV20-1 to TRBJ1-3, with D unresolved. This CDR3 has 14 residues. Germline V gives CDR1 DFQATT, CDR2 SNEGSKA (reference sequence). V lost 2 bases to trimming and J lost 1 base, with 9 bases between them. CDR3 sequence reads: CSARPPVSGNTIYF. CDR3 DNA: TGCAGTGCTAGACCCCCAGTATCTGGAAACACCATATATTTT.

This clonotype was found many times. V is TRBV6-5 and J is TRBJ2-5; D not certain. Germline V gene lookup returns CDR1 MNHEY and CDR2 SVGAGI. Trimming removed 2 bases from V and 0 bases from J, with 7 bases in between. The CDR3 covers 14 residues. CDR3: CASSYRTNQETQYF. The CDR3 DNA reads TGTGCCAGCAGTTACCGCACCAACCAAGAGACCCAGTACTTC.

CDR3 bases: TGCAGCGTTGGGACCCAGGGGGCGACGAACACCGGGGAGCTGTTTTTT. Protein sequence: CSVGTQGATNTGELFF. This chain joins TRBV29-1 and TRBJ2-2, with 8 bases lining up with TRBD1. There are 16 residues in the CDR3. Germline CDR1 and CDR2: SQVTM and ANQGSEA. V was pared by 4 bases and J by 0 bases, with 7 bases of the junction left unmatched.